The next 21 T cell receptor beta chains were all read from a single sample in a study of cytomegalovirus exposure and HLA in healthy donors. The study ran its PCR with 60 Vbeta and 13 Jbeta primers. Some clones are missing from TCRdb's copy, which holds only in-frame ones; the method was immunoSEQ multiplex PCR. This repertoire includes 150,000 or so clones. The sequenced sample was PBMCs. These receptors were collected from a man aged 25 to 45 in good health and CMV-seronegative.

The chain carries TRBV4-1 and TRBJ1-5, with D hard to call. V gave up 1 base and J gave up 6 bases, with 7 bases separating them. The length of the CDR3 is 13 residues. Germline CDR1 MGHRA, CDR2 YSYEKL. CDR3 residues: CASSQGYGQPQHF. CDR3 DNA sequence: TGCGCCAGCAGCCAAGGGTACGGTCAGCCCCAGCATTTT.

This chain links TRBV27 with TRBJ2-7; possible D gene TRBD2, 6 bases. The CDR3 totals 13 residues. Trimming left V 4 bases short and J 3 bases short, with 10 bases between. Germline assignment: CDR1 MNHEY and CDR2 SMNVEV (reference sequence). DNA of the CDR3: TGTGCCAGCAGTTATGCTAGCGACTACGAGCAGTACTTC. Amino acid sequence: CASSYASDYEQYF.

This chain connects TRBV11-3 to TRBJ1-1; TRBD1 is a possible D gene (6 bases). CDR1 is SGHNT, CDR2 YENEEA, per germline. This CDR3 contains 15 residues. Trimming cost V 2 bases and J 4 bases, with 14 bases left between them. The CDR3 DNA reads TGTGCCAGCAGCTTATCCAGGGGAGTACTCACTGAAGCTTTCTTT. Translated, it gives CASSLSRGVLTEAFF.

CDR3 nucleotides: TGTGCCAGCAGTTTATCGTACATCCCGGAGGCCGGGGAGCTGTTTTTT. Amino acid sequence: CASSLSYIPEAGELFF. The gene calls are TRBV28 and TRBJ2-2, with D possibly TRBD2 on 5 matching bases. This CDR3 comprises 16 residues. CDR1 is MDHEN, CDR2 SYDVKM, per germline. Between the trimmed V and J ends, which lost 1 base and 6 bases, there was a span of 15 bases.

The chain uses TRBV19 and TRBJ1-2; D possibly corresponds to TRBD1 (5 bases). The V and J ends lost 3 bases and 2 bases respectively, with 19 bases between them. Per germline, CDR1 LNHDA and CDR2 SQIVND (reference sequence). The CDR3 has 17 residues. CDR3 coding DNA: TGTGCCAGTAGTATTTTGGGTTTGGAGACAGCAAACTATGGCTACACCTTC. Translated, it gives CASSILGLETANYGYTF.

V gene TRBV27 combines with J gene TRBJ2-1; tentatively, D is TRBD1 (7 bases). CDR1 and CDR2 (germline): MNHEY, SMNVEV (reference sequence). The CDR3 has 14 residues. Trimming took 2 bases from V and 8 from J, leaving 13 bases between them. CDR3 loop: CASSLNQGEDEQFF. The CDR3 nucleotides read TGTGCCAGCAGTTTAAACCAGGGGGAGGATGAGCAGTTCTTC.

This chain uses TRBV29-1 with TRBJ2-2; 8 nucleotides match TRBD2. V lost 8 bases and J lost 4; bases outside the gene matches: 6. The CDR3 runs 13 residues. CDR1 and CDR2 (germline): SQVTM, ANQGSEA. The CDR3 DNA reads TGCAGCTTCAAGCGGGAGTTCACCGGGGAGCTGTTTTTT. The encoded protein is CSFKREFTGELFF.

This chain joins TRBV4-2 and TRBJ1-1; D is unclear. V lost 0 bases to trimming and J lost 1 base, with 6 bases between them. Germline values: CDR1 LGHNA, CDR2 YNFKEQ. The CDR3 sequence is 14 residues long. CDR3 DNA sequence: TGTGCCAGCAGCCAAGATGTAGCGAACACTGAAGCTTTCTTT. Protein: CASSQDVANTEAFF.

The CDR3 region is CASSDLLAGEGPYEQYF. The CDR3 DNA follows: TGTGCCAGCAGTGATTTACTAGCGGGAGAGGGACCCTACGAGCAGTACTTC. The chain recombines TRBV6-1 with TRBJ2-7; the match to TRBD2 covers 11 bases. The germline V gene encodes CDR1 MNHNS and CDR2 SASEGT. V trimming: 3 bases; J trimming: 2 bases; junction bases outside the gene matches: 9. The CDR3 totals 17 residues.

V gene TRBV11-2 combines with J gene TRBJ2-2; 12 positions match TRBD2. V lost 3 bases to trimming and J lost 8 bases; unmatched junction nucleotides: 7. The CDR3 is made up of 16 amino acids. CDR1 is SGHAT, CDR2 FQNNGV, per germline. The CDR3 region is CASSFGTSGPRGELFF. The CDR3 region has the DNA TGTGCCAGCAGCTTTGGGACTAGCGGGCCTAGAGGGGAGCTGTTTTTT.

The CDR3 protein is CARPRAGPSSYNSPLHF. The CDR3 DNA sequence: TGCGCCAGGCCACGTGCGGGCCCGAGCTCCTATAATTCACCCCTCCACTTT. The rearrangement joins TRBV10-2 to TRBJ1-6, with D hard to call. The germline V gene has CDR1 WSHSY and CDR2 SAAADI. V was pared by 9 bases and J by 0 bases, with 18 bases between. This CDR3 contains 17 residues.

V is TRBV13 and J is TRBJ2-1, with TRBD2 identical over 13 bases. The CDR3 is made up of 17 amino acids. Germline V CDR1 and CDR2: PRHDT, FYEKMQ (reference sequence). V was clipped by 4 bases and J by 4 bases; unmatched bases: 7. Here the CDR3 DNA reads TGTGCCAGCAGCTCACTAGCGGGAGGGCCGGAGTACAATGAGCAGTTCTTC. It encodes CASSSLAGGPEYNEQFF.

This chain links TRBV14 with TRBJ2-3; 9 bases align to TRBD2. The CDR3 totals 16 residues. V lost 1 base to trimming and J lost 0 bases; unmatched junction nucleotides: 2. Germline V lookup: CDR1 SGHDN, CDR2 FVKESK. The CDR3 protein is CASSQGLAASTDTQYF. Written as DNA, the CDR3 is TGTGCCAGCAGCCAAGGACTAGCGGCTAGCACAGATACGCAGTATTTT.

The V and J genes are TRBV4-2 and TRBJ2-3; weak D call: TRBD1 (6 bases). Trimming removed 0 bases from V and 2 bases from J, with 15 bases in between. The germline gives CDR1 LGHNA, CDR2 YNFKEQ. The CDR3 spans 17 residues. The CDR3: CASSQETGTKYTDTQYF. In DNA form, the CDR3 reads TGTGCCAGCAGCCAAGAAACCGGGACAAAATACACAGATACGCAGTATTTT.

With respect to this clone: A read error is likely, as this CDR3 ends without the conserved phenylalanine or tryptophan. The chain joins TRBV6-5 to TRBJ2-7, with 7 bases that match TRBD2. Trimming at V came to 0 bases and at J to 5 bases, leaving 10 bases not matched to a gene. CDR1 is MNHEY and CDR2 is SVGAGI in the germline V gene. The CDR3 runs to 16 residues. As DNA, the CDR3 is TGTGCCAGCAGTTACTCTCTGGCGGGAGCCACCCACGAGCAGTACCTC. Translating gives CASSYSLAGATHEQYL.

The chain is built from TRBV5-6 and TRBJ1-1; 8 bases are a match to TRBD1. Germline-derived CDR1 and CDR2 are SGHDT and YYEEEE. With 0 bases clipped from V and 14 bases from J, the junction kept 9 bases outside the gene matches. This CDR3 has 13 amino acids. The chain's CDR3 is CASSLAGGANAFF. The CDR3 coding sequence is TGTGCCAGCAGCTTGGCAGGGGGCGCGAATGCCTTCTTT.

The genes are TRBV2 and TRBJ2-7; TRBD1 might be the D (5 bases). The CDR3 sequence is 12 residues long. Trimming removed 6 bases at V and 0 bases at J, with 6 bases between. CDR1 and CDR2 from the germline V gene are SNHLY and FYNNEI. The CDR3 spells CASRDNSYEQYF. The CDR3 coding sequence is TGTGCCAGCAGGGACAACTCCTACGAGCAGTACTTC.

The chain joins TRBV19 to TRBJ2-3; no definite D call. CDR1 and CDR2 (germline): LNHDA, SQIVND (reference sequence). CDR3 length: 13 residues. The germline V and J ends were trimmed by 5 bases and 0 bases, with 6 bases remaining between them. The DNA for the CDR3 is TGTGCCAGTAGTCTCCCCAGCACAGATACGCAGTATTTT. Translated: CASSLPSTDTQYF.

The CDR3 bases are TGTGCCAGCAGCTGGGAGGACGGGTACGAGCAGTACTTC. Translated, it gives CASSWEDGYEQYF. The chain carries TRBV5-6 and TRBJ2-7, with D perhaps TRBD2 (6 bases). Germline V gives CDR1 SGHDT, CDR2 YYEEEE. The V and J ends lost 3 bases and 4 bases respectively, with 11 bases between them. The CDR3 loop spans 13 amino acids.

This chain links TRBV5-6 with TRBJ1-5; no definite D call. The germline CDR1 and CDR2 sequences are SGHDT and YYEEEE. V dropped 2 bases and J dropped 5 bases, with 11 bases sitting between them. The CDR3 is made up of 14 amino acids. The CDR3 sequence is CASSLRGLDQPQHF. Written as DNA, the CDR3 is TGTGCCAGCAGCTTAAGAGGGCTTGATCAGCCCCAGCATTTT.

The chain is built from TRBV10-3 and TRBJ2-1, with 9 bases fitting TRBD2. This CDR3 region has 13 residues. J gave up 7 bases and V 7 bases, and 5 bases lay outside the gene matches. Germline CDR1 is ENHRY and CDR2 is SYGVKD. DNA for the CDR3: TGTGCCATCAATTGGGCGGGAGGGAATGAGCAGTTCTTC. It is translated as CAINWAGGNEQFF.